The clone carrying this T cell receptor beta chain showed up many times. Antigen: not known. This specimen belongs to a study of prognosis after radiotherapy for stage I lung cancer. Study overall: Recruiting of stage I non-small cell lung cancer patients into the study occurred between early 2018 and early 2019. Findings and caveats of the study: There was a fall in unique TCR clone counts after stereotactic body radiation therapy, median about 10,000 versus 6,900.

The authors amplified TCR beta CDR3 from genomic DNA using two-round multiplex PCR. Every TRBV and TRBJ gene had its own specific primer in first-round PCR. From the multiplex PCR reads, TCRdb called clonotypes with MiXCR, one entry per CDR3 protein. Of roughly 30,000 distinct CDR3 sequences listed, less than 40% were seen once; the top ten hold roughly 15%. The input for sequencing was PBMCs, taken before or after stereotactic body radiation therapy (not recorded which). The source is a donor of 50 years or more with non-small cell lung cancer.

CDR3: CASNKKTGGQPQHF. The CDR3 DNA reads TGTGCCAGTAACAAGAAGACAGGCGGTCAGCCCCAGCATTTT. The V gene is TRBV19, the J gene TRBJ1-5; the D gene is possibly TRBD1 (6 bases). With 7 bases removed from V and 6 bases from J, the gap between germline ends came to 16 bases. The CDR3 loop spans 14 amino acids. Germline loops: CDR1 LNHDA, CDR2 SQIVND (reference sequence).